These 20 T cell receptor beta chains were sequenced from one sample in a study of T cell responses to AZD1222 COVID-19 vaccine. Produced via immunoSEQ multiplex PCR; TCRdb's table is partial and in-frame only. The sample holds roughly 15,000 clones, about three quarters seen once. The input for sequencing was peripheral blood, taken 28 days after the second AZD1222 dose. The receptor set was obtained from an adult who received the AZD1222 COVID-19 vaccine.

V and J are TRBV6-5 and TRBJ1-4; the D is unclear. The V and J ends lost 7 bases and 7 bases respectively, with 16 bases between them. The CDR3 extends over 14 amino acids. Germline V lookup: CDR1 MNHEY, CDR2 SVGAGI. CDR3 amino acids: CASNTGNLVEKLFF. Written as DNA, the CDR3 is TGTGCCAGCAACACCGGGAACCTTGTTGAAAAACTGTTTTTT.

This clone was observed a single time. CDR3 residues: CASSIEGGGARSYEQYF. The CDR3 nucleotides are TGTGCCAGTAGTATAGAAGGCGGGGGGGCCCGTTCCTACGAGCAGTACTTC. This chain joins TRBV19 and TRBJ2-7; TRBD2 agrees at 9 bases. The CDR3 is made up of 17 amino acids. Looked up from germline, CDR1 is LNHDA and CDR2 is SQIVND (reference sequence). V lost 0 bases and J lost 1; bases outside the gene matches: 7.

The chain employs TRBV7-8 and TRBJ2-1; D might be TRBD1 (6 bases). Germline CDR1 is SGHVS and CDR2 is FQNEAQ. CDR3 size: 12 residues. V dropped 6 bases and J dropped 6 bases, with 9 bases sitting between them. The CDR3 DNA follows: TGTGCCAGCAGTCACAGGGTCAATGAGCAGTTCTTC. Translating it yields CASSHRVNEQFF.

CDR3 nucleotides: TGCGCCAGCAGCCCCGTTAGCGGGGCCAACACAGATACGCAGTATTTT. It is translated as CASSPVSGANTDTQYF. The chain carries TRBV5-1 and TRBJ2-3, with 8 positions matching TRBD2. Trimming at V came to 4 bases and at J to 2 bases, leaving 9 bases not matched to a gene. CDR1 and CDR2 from the germline V gene are SGHRS and YFSETQ. The CDR3 sequence is 16 residues long.

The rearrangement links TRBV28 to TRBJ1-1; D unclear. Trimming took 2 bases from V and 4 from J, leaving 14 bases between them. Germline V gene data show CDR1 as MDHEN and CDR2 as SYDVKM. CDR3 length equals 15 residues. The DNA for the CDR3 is TGTGCCAGCAGTTTAAGCCAGCTATCTGGCACTGAAGCTTTCTTT. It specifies CASSLSQLSGTEAFF.

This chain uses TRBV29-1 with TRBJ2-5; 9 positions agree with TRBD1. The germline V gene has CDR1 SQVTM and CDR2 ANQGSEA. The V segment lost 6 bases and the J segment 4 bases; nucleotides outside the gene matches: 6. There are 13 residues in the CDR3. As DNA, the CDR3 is TGCAGCGTCGCTACAGGGGGCGGAGAGACCCAGTACTTC. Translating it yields CSVATGGGETQYF.

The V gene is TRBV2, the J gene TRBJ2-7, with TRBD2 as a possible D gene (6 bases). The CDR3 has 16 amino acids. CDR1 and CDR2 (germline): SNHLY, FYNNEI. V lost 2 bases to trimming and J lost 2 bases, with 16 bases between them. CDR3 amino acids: CASSERRAASPYEQYF. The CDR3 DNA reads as TGTGCCAGCAGTGAAAGGAGGGCAGCCTCCCCCTACGAGCAGTACTTC.

The CDR3 coding sequence is TGCGCCAGCAGCGGGCGACTAGCGGGGGGGCCTGGTACGCAGTATTTT. It specifies CASSGRLAGGPGTQYF. V usage is TRBV4-3 and J usage is TRBJ2-3; 14 bases align to TRBD2. The CDR3 contains 16 residues. Losses at the gene ends were 5 bases for V and 8 bases for J; bases not matched to a gene: 9. Germline values: CDR1 LGHNA, CDR2 YSLEER.

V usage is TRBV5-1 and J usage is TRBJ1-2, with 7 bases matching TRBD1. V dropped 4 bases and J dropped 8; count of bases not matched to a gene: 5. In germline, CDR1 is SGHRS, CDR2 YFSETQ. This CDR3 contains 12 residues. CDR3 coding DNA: TGCGCCAGCAGCACCTGGACAGGCGGCTACACCTTC. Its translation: CASSTWTGGYTF.

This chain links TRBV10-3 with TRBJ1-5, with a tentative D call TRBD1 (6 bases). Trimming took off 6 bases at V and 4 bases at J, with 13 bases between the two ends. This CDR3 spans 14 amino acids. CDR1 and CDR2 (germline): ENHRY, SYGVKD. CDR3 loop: CAISDPGANQPQHF. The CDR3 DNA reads TGTGCCATCAGCGACCCGGGGGCAAATCAGCCCCAGCATTTT.

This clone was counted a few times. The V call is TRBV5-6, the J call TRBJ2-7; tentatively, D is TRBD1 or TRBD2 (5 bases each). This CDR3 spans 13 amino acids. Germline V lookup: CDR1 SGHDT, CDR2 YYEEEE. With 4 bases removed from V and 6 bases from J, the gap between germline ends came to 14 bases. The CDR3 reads CASSPGTSPEQYF. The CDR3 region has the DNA TGTGCCAGCAGCCCCGGGACGTCTCCCGAGCAGTACTTC.

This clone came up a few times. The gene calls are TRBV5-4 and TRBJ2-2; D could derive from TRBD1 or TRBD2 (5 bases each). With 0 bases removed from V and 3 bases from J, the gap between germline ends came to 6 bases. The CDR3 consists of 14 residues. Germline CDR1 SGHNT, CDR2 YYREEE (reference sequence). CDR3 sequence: CASSLGGDTGELFF. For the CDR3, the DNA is TGTGCCAGCAGCTTGGGAGGGGACACCGGGGAGCTGTTTTTT.

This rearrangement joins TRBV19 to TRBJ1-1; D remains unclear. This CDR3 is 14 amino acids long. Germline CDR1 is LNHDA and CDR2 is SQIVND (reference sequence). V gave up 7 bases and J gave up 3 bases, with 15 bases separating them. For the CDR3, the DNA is TGTGCCAGTATGTATCAGGTTGGTGACACTGAAGCTTTCTTT. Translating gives CASMYQVGDTEAFF.

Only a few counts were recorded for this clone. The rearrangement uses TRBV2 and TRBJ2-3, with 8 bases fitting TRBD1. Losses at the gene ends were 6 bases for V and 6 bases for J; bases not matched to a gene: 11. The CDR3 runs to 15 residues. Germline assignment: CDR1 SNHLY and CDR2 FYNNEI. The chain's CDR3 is CASSPRTGSGDTQYF. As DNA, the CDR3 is TGTGCCAGCAGCCCCCGGACAGGGAGTGGGGATACGCAGTATTTT.

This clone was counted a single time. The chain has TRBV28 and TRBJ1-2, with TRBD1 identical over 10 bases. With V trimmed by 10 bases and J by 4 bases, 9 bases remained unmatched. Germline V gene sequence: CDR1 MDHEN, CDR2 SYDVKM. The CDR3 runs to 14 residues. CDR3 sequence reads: CATLRDRGGYGYTF. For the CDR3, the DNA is TGTGCCACCCTACGGGACAGGGGTGGCTATGGCTACACCTTC.

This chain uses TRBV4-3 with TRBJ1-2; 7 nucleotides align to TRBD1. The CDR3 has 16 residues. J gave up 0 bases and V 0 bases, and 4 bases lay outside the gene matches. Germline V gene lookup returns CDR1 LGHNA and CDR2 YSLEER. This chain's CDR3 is CASSQDWDRSNYGYTF. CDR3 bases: TGCGCCAGCAGCCAAGATTGGGACAGATCTAACTATGGCTACACCTTC.

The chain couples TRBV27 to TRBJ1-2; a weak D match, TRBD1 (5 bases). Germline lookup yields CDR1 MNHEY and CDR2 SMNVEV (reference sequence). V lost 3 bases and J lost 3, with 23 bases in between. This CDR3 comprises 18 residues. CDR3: CASSFRAGRTMGHYGYTF. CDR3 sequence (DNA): TGTGCCAGCAGTTTTAGGGCGGGACGCACAATGGGGCACTATGGCTACACCTTC.

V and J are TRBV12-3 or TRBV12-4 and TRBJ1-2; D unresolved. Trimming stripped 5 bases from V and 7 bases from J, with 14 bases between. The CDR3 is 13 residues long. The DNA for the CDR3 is TGTGCCAGCAGTACCGGCCCCAAACCTGGCTACACCTTC. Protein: CASSTGPKPGYTF.

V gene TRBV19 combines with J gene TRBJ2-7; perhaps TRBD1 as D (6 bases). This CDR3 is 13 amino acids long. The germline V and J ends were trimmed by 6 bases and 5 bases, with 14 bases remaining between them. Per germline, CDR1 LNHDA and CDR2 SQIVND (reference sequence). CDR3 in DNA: TGTGCCAGTAGGCCCTGGGACAACCACGAGCAGTACTTC. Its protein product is CASRPWDNHEQYF.

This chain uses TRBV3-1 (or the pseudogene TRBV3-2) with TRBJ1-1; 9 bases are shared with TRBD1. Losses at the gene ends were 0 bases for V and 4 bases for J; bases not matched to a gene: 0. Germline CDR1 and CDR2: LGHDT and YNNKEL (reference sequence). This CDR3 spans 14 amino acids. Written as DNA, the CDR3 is TGTGCCAGCAGCCAAGAGACAGGGGGCACTGAAGCTTTCTTT. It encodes CASSQETGGTEAFF.